This T cell receptor beta chain derives from a study of OX40 agonist ivuxolimab in advanced cancers. About the investigation overall: Ivuxolimab, which targeted the costimulatory receptor OX40 (CD134), was an agonistic, fully human IgG2 monoclonal antibody. Intravenous ivuxolimab was administered to patients every 2 weeks at six dose levels: 0.01, 0.1, 0.3, 1.5, 3 and 10 mg/kg. Among the roughly 52 dose-escalation patients, about 19 had hepatocellular carcinoma, roughly 15 melanoma, 9 renal cell carcinoma and 9 head and neck cancer. The dose-escalation cohort was 80% to 90% male with a mean age of about 54 years, ranging from roughly 23 to 90. Patients were allowed to have had prior anti-PD-1, anti-PD-L1 or anti-CTLA-4 therapy, and approximately 37% of the dose-escalation patients had been treated with checkpoint inhibitors. Partial responses occurred in three dose-escalation patients, of whom one had hepatocellular carcinoma and two had cutaneous melanoma. Peripheral TCRbeta sequencing aimed to test whether ivuxolimab altered TCR sequence diversity and caused clonal T-cell expansion. The paper covers the monotherapy dose-escalation part of the phase I ivuxolimab trial, which included N ≈ 57 patients. What the authors observed across the whole study: In the 0.1-3.0 mg/kg groups, partial responders had among the lowest normalized peripheral clonal expansion, particularly in CD8+ T cells. On average, CD8+ T cells showed more expanded clones than CD4+ T cells after ivuxolimab. Antigen specificity was not determined for the clonally expanded peripheral T cells. Low levels of normalized T-cell clonal expansion were also seen in some nonresponding patients. At doses from 0.1 to 3.0 mg/kg, clonal expansion was seen in both CD4+ and CD8+ blood T cells between baseline and week 6.

The CDR3 spans 14 residues, from the cysteine through the phenylalanine. Only the CDR3 part of the read is kept: 42 bases, read in frame from the first base. V was cut back by 1 base and J by 9 bases, leaving a gap of 16 bases between them. The germline V gene supplies CDR1 SQVTM and CDR2 ANQGSEA. For sequencing of the TCRbeta CDR3 region, genomic DNA was extracted from the sorted cells. The immunoSEQ Assay was used to sequence the TCRbeta CDR3 regions. TCRdb mirrors the immuneACCESS table, restricted to in-frame sequences. Some clones are absent from its copies; in checked studies, under half trace to an unresolved V gene, and the reason for the others is unknown. This sample holds under 100,000 clones; about 88% were observed only once. Around 0.78% of the sample is in the top ten clones. The trial excluded patients who had a history of autoimmune disease or who were on systemic immunosuppression. Peripheral blood for TCR sequencing was drawn from every dose cohort at baseline, at cycle 4 day 1 and at cycle 7 day 1. Samples came from an open-label, multicenter, first-in-human phase I dose-escalation trial of ivuxolimab. Adults with locally advanced or metastatic melanoma, renal cell, hepatocellular, or head and neck squamous cell carcinoma were enrolled in the trial. CD4+ and CD8+ T cells were sorted separately from peripheral blood before TCR sequencing.

Concerning this clone itself: The specificity of this receptor is unknown. It has no much larger one-base neighbor in the sample; base qualities were not kept.

Sequencing was performed on CD4+ or CD8+ T cells sorted from blood, taken in a trial of the OX40 agonist ivuxolimab. Rearrangement joined TRBV29-1 to TRBJ2-1; the D segment might be TRBD1 or TRBD2, since each matches 6 bases. The TCR was taken from an adult with an advanced solid tumor such as melanoma, head and neck, liver or kidney cancer. The nucleotide sequence is given as TGCAGCGTTGAAGCCACTCGGGGGCGCACTGAGCAGTTCTTC. It translates to CSVEATRGRTEQFF.